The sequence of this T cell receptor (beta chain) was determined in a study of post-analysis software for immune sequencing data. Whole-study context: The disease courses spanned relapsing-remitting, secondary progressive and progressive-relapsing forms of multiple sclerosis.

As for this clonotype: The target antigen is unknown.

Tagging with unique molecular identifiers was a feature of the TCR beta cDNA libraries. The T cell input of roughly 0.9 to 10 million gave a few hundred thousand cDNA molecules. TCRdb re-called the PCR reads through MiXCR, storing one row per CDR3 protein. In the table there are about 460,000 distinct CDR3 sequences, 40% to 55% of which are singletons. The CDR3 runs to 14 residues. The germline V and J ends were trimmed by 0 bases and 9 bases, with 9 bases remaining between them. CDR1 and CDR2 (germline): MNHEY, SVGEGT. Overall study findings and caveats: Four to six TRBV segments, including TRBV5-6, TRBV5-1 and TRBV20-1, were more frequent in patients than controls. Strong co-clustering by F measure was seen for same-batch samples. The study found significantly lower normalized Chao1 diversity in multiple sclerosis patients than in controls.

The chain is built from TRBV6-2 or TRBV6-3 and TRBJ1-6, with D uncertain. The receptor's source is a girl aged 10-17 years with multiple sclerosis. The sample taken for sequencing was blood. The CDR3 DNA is TGTGCCAGCAGTTACTCCGTGGCAGCTTCACCCCTCCACTTT. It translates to CASSYSVAASPLHF.